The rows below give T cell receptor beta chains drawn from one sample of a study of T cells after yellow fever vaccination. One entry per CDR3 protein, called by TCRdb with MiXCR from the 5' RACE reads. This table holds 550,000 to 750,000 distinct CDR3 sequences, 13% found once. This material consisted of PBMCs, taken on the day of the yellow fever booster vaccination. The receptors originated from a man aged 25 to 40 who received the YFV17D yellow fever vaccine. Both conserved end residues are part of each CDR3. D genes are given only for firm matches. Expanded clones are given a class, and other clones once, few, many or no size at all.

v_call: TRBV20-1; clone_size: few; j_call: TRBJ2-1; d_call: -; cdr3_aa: CSSIDTEQFF; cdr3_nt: TGCAGCTCCATTGACACTGAGCAGTTCTTC
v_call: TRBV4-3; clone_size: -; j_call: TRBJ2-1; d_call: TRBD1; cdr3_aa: CASSPDQPRTGEQFF; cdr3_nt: TGCGCCAGCAGCCCGGACCAGCCCCGGACAGGTGAGCAGTTCTTC
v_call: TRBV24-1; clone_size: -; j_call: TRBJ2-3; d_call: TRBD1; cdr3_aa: CATSDSMPGTGVPTQYF; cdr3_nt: TGTGCCACCAGTGATTCGATGCCCGGGACAGGGGTCCCTACGCAGTATTTT
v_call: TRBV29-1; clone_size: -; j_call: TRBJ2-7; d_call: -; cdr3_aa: CSAHGAYEQYF; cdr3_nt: TGCAGCGCCCATGGGGCATACGAGCAGTACTTC
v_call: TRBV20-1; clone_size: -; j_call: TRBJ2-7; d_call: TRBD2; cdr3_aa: CSARDKLGLVKYEQYF; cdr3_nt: TGCAGTGCTAGAGATAAGTTGGGACTAGTAAAGTACGAGCAGTACTTC
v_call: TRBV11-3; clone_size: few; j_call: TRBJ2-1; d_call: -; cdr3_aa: CASSLDGYSYNEQFF; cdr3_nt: TGTGCCAGCAGCTTAGACGGTTACTCCTACAATGAGCAGTTCTTC
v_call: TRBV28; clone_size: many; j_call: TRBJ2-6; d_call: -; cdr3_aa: CASSLQGAGANVLTF; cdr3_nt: TGTGCCAGCAGTTTACAGGGAGCAGGGGCCAACGTCCTGACTTTC
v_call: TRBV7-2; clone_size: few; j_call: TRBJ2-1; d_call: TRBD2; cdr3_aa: CASSLARERGNEQFF; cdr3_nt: TGTGCCAGCAGCTTAGCGCGGGAGCGGGGCAATGAGCAGTTCTTC
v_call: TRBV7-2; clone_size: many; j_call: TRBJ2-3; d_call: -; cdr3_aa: CASSLDTDTQYF; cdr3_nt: TGTGCCAGCAGCTTAGATACAGATACGCAGTATTTT
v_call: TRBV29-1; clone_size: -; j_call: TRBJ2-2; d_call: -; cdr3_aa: CSVRLGPQEAGELFF; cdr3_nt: TGCAGCGTGCGATTGGGACCCCAGGAGGCCGGGGAGCTGTTTTTT
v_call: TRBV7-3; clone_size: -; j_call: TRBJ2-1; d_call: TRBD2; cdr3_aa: CASSLGGLSTRNEQFF; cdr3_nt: TGTGCCAGCAGCTTAGGGGGACTAAGTACACGGAATGAGCAGTTCTTC
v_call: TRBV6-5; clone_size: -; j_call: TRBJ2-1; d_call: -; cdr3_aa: CASSYNPGQDNEQFF; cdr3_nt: TGTGCCAGCAGTTACAACCCGGGACAAGACAATGAGCAGTTCTTC
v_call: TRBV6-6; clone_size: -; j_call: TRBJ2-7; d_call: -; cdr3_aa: CASSYGGNGEQYF; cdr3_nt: TGTGCCAGCAGTTACGGCGGGAACGGCGAGCAGTACTTC
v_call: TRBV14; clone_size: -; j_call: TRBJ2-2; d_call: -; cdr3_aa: CASSQGVNWNTGELFF; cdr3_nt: TGTGCCAGCAGCCAAGGAGTGAACTGGAACACCGGGGAGCTGTTTTTT
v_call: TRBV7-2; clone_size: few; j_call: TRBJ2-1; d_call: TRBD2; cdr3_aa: CASSWGLAGNEQFF; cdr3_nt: TGTGCCAGCAGCTGGGGACTAGCGGGGAATGAGCAGTTCTTC
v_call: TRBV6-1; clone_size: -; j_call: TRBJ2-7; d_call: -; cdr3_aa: CASRPLARPSYEQYF; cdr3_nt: TGTGCCAGCAGGCCCCTAGCACGGCCCTCCTACGAGCAGTACTTC
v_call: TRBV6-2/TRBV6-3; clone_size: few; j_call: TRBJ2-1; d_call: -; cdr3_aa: CASSPRRGGEQFF; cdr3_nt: TGTGCCAGCAGTCCGAGAAGGGGGGGTGAGCAGTTCTTC
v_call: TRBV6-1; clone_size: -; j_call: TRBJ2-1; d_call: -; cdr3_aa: CASSPGTGGTSGRREQFF; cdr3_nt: TGTGCCAGCAGTCCCGGGACAGGGGGGACTAGCGGCCGGAGAGAGCAGTTCTTC
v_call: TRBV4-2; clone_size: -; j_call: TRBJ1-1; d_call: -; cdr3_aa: CASRWASEVNTEAFF; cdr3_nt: TGTGCCAGCAGGTGGGCATCTGAAGTGAACACTGAAGCTTTCTTT
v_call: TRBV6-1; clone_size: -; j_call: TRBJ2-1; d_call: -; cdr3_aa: CASSLNRVDEQFF; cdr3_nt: TGTGCCAGCAGCCTCAACAGGGTTGATGAGCAGTTCTTC
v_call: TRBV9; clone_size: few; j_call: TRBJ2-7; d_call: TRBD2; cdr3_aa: CASSVSSGLAGGYEQYF; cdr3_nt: TGTGCCAGCAGCGTCTCCAGCGGACTAGCGGGAGGTTACGAGCAGTACTTC
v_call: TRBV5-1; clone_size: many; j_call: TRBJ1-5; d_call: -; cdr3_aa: CASSLWGDQPQHF; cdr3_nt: TGCGCCAGCAGCTTGTGGGGCGATCAGCCCCAGCATTTT
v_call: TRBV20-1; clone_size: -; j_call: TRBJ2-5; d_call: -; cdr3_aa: CSASISSGKETQYF; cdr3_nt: TGCAGTGCTAGTATCTCGTCCGGAAAAGAGACCCAGTACTTC
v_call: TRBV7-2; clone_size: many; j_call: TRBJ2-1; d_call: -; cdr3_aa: CASSLDSGANNEQFF; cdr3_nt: TGTGCCAGCAGCTTAGATAGTGGGGCGAACAATGAGCAGTTCTTC
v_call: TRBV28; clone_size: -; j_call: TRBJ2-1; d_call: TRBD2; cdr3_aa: CATSGGRAVVVNEQFF; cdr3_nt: TGTGCCACTAGCGGCGGGAGGGCCGTAGTTGTGAATGAGCAGTTCTTC
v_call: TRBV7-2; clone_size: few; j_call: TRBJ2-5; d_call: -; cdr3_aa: CASSLAPRQETQYF; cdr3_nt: TGTGCCAGCAGCTTAGCTCCGAGACAAGAGACCCAGTACTTC
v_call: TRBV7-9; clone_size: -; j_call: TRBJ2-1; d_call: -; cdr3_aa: CASSFNAVGNEQFF; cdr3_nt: TGTGCCAGCAGCTTTAACGCGGTGGGCAATGAGCAGTTCTTC
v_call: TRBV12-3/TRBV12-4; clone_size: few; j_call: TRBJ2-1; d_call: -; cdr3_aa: CASRTGSGDEQFF; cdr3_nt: TGTGCCAGCAGGACCGGGTCGGGCGATGAGCAGTTCTTC
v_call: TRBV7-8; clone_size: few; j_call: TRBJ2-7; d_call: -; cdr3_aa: CASSFGGTSREQYF; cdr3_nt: TGTGCCAGCAGCTTTGGTGGCACCTCGCGCGAGCAGTACTTC
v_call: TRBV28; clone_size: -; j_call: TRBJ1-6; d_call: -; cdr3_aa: CASSLGGIGARGNSPLHF; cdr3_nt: TGTGCCAGCAGTTTAGGAGGTATTGGTGCCCGGGGTAATTCACCCCTCCACTTT
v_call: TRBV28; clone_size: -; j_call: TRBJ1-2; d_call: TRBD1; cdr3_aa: CASSSPDRGGGYTF; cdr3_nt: TGTGCCAGCAGTTCCCCCGACAGGGGTGGCGGCTACACCTTC
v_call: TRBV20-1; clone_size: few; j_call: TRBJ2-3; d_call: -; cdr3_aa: CSAGDRVTDTQYF; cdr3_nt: TGCAGTGCGGGAGATAGGGTCACAGATACGCAGTATTTT
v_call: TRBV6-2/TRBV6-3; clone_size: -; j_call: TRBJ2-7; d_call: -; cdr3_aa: CASSYALVGGEQYF; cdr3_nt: TGTGCCAGCAGTTACGCTCTAGTTGGGGGCGAGCAGTACTTC
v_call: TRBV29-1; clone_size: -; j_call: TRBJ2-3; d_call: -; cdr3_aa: CSAGLRGTDTQYF; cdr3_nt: TGCAGCGCGGGACTTAGGGGCACAGATACGCAGTATTTT
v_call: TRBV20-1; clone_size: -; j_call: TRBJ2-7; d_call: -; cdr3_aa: CSAGGAGVSYEQYF; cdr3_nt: TGCAGTGCTGGGGGGGCAGGGGTCTCCTACGAGCAGTACTTC
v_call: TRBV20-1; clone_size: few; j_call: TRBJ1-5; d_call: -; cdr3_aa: CSGLQDSNQPQHF; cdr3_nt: TGCAGCGGCTTACAGGATAGCAATCAGCCCCAGCATTTT
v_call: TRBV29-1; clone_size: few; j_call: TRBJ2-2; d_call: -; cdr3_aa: CSVEEGSSVTGELFF; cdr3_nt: TGCAGCGTTGAAGAGGGCAGCTCGGTGACCGGGGAGCTGTTTTTT
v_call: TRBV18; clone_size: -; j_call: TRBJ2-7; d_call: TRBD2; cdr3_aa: CASSPRGAGGVSYEQYF; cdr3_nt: TGTGCCAGCTCACCTAGAGGGGCGGGAGGCGTCTCCTACGAGCAGTACTTC
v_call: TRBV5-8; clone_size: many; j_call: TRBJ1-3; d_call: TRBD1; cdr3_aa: CASSLKQGVGNTIYF; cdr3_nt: TGTGCCAGCAGCTTAAAACAGGGGGTTGGAAACACCATATATTTT
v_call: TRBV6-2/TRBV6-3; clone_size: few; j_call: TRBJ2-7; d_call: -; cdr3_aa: CASTPLEQYF; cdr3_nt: TGTGCCAGCACCCCCCTTGAGCAGTACTTC
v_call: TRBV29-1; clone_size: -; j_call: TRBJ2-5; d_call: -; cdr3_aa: CSVIIQTQETQYF; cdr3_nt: TGCAGCGTCATTATCCAGACTCAAGAGACCCAGTACTTC
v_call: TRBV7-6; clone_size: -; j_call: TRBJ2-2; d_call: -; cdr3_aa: CASSPLRVTGELFF; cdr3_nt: TGTGCCAGCAGCCCCCTTCGGGTCACCGGGGAGCTGTTTTTT
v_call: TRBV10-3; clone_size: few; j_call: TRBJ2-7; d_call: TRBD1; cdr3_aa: CAIRGTDEQYF; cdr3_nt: TGTGCCATCAGGGGGACAGACGAGCAGTACTTC
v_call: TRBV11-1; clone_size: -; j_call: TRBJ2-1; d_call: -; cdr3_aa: CASSLLVGRRVAYNEQFF; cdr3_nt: TGTGCCAGCAGCTTATTGGTGGGACGGAGGGTCGCCTACAATGAGCAGTTCTTC
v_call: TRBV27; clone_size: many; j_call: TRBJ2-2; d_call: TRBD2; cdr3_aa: CASRLAGGGTGELFF; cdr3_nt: TGTGCCAGCAGGCTAGCGGGAGGAGGGACCGGGGAGCTGTTTTTT
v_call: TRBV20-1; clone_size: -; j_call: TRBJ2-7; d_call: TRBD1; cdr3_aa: CSATGTGDYEQYF; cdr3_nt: TGCAGTGCAACCGGGACAGGGGACTACGAGCAGTACTTC
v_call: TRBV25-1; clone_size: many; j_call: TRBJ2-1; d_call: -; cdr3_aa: CASRPASNNEQFF; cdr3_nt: TGTGCCAGCAGGCCGGCAAGTAACAATGAGCAGTTCTTC
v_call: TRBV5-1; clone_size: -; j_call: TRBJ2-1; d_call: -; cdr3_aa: CASSKDSSYNEQFF; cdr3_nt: TGCGCCAGCAGCAAGGACAGTTCCTACAATGAGCAGTTCTTC